This T cell receptor beta chain originates from a study of blood T cell repertoires in COVID-19. Assay: immunoSEQ multiplex PCR; the TCRdb copy retains only in-frame clones and omits some. The table has 75,000 to 95,000 clones, around 90% seen once. This CDR3 is built from 16 residues. Trimming took 2 bases from V and 0 from J; bases not matched to a gene: 7. Germline V gene data show CDR1 as SGHDT and CDR2 as YYEEEE. This TCR was recovered from a human donor in a cohort sampled during active COVID-19. The rearrangement links TRBV5-6 to TRBJ2-7; 8 nucleotides agree with TRBD1. The material sequenced was peripheral blood. The CDR3 nucleotides read TGTGCCAGCAGCTTTCGGCAGGGGGCAGGCTCCTACGAGCAGTACTTC. Translation gives CASSFRQGAGSYEQYF.